The text below deals with one T cell receptor beta chain. The antigen remains unidentified. The data were taken from a study of graft-versus-host responses after intestinal transplantation. About the study: Following induction with anti-thymocyte globulin, all recipients were given tacrolimus and steroids for about three years.

Study-level results: High graft-versus-host to host-versus-graft clonal ratios were found in allografts of patients who had graft-donor T cell macrochimerism.

The CDR3 loop spans 14 amino acids. The V and J ends lost 6 bases and 7 bases respectively, with 16 bases between them. Germline V gives CDR1 MNHEY, CDR2 SVGAGI. The method was immunoSEQ multiplex PCR; TCRdb's version includes in-frame clones alone and lacks a portion of them. This repertoire shows about 120,000 clones, about 93% found once; its top ten account for more than 0.095%. The sequenced sample was unstimulated CD4+ T cells sorted from spleen or lymph node cells, obtained before intestinal transplant. This chain connects TRBV6-5 to TRBJ1-5, with D perhaps TRBD1 (5 bases). This TCR came from a human donor who received an intestinal transplant. The CDR3 sequence: CASSRGGGGQPQHF. Written as DNA, the CDR3 is TGTGCCAGCAGCCGGGGGGGAGGTGGACAGCCCCAGCATTTT.